This T cell receptor (beta chain) was recorded in a study of monozygotic twins with inflammatory bowel disease. TCRdb reprocessed the 5' RACE reads; each CDR3 protein has one entry and no DNA is given. The repertoire table contains about 420,000 distinct CDR3 sequences. The sequence was obtained from a human donor with ulcerative colitis or Crohn's disease, or a healthy co-twin of an affected twin (not recorded which). The sequencing sample was made of blood.

Here the CDR3 reads CASSADRNQPQHF. The chain carries TRBV9 and TRBJ1-5. The V gene's germline CDR1 is SGDLS and CDR2 YYNGEE. The CDR3 spans 13 residues.